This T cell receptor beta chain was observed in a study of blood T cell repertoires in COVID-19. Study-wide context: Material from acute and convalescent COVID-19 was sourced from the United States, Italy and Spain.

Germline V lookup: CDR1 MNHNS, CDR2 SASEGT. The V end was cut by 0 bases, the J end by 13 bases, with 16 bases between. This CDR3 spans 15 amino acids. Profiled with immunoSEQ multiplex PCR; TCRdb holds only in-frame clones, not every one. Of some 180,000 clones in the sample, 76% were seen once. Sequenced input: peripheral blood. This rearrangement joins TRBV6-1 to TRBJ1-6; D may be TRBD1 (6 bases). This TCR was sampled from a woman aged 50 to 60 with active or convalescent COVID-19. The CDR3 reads CASSEARGAVTPLHF. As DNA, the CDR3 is TGTGCCAGCAGTGAAGCGCGGGGGGCGGTGACTCCCCTCCACTTT.